This T cell receptor (beta chain) comes out of a study of shared clonotypes between healthy human individuals. The study drew its donors from healthy HIV-negative adults without recent acute infections or vaccinations. Measured with immunoSEQ multiplex PCR; TCRdb has only the in-frame clones, and not every one. The sample has under 2,500,000 clones, about 94% seen once. The CDR3 runs 14 residues. V shed 3 bases and J 8 bases; nucleotides not matched to a gene: 7. Germline V gene sequence: CDR1 SGDLS, CDR2 YYNGEE. This clonotype was sampled from a man between 18 and 29 years old in good health. The chain is built from TRBV9 and TRBJ2-4, with 8 bases identical to TRBD1. The source material was naive CD4+ T cells sorted from blood. Documented subset: CD45RA+ positively selected. CDR3 amino acids: CASSADRGGDIQYF. The CDR3 nucleotides read TGTGCCAGCAGCGCCGACAGGGGTGGGGACATTCAGTACTTC.